Listed here is a single T cell receptor (beta chain). No antigen is known for it. This entry belongs to a study of T-cell reconstitution after alpha-beta-depleted transplantation in children. Findings and caveats of the study: The origin of high day-60 TCRbeta diversity in some patients lay in surviving recipient T cells and thymic progenitors. After one year, T-cell counts and TCRbeta diversity mostly came from new T cells. Several hundred expanded graft clones reportedly gave rise to the alpha-beta T cells present about two months after transplant.

The CDR3 contains 14 residues. V lost 11 bases to trimming and J lost 7 bases; unmatched junction nucleotides: 13. Germline CDR1 reads SNHLY; CDR2 reads FYNNEI. TCRbeta library construction was performed incorporating unique molecular identifiers. TCRdb called the PCR reads again in MiXCR, with one record for every CDR3 protein. This table has around 440,000 distinct CDR3 sequences, about 10% appearing once. This chain connects TRBV2 to TRBJ1-5; 8 bases are shared with TRBD1. Sequencing was performed on PBMCs, taken before TCRalphabeta/CD19-depleted stem cell transplant. This sequence was found in a child aged 2-9 years with inherited bone marrow failure, due to receive a stem cell transplant. CDR3 sequence reads: CACAKDRVGQPQHF. CDR3 bases: TGTGCCTGTGCAAAGGACAGGGTGGGGCAGCCCCAGCATTTT.